Listed below are T cell receptor beta chains from one sample, sequenced in a study of T-cell reconstitution after alpha-beta-depleted transplantation in children. From the PCR reads, TCRdb called clonotypes with MiXCR, one entry per CDR3 protein. The sample lists some 200,000 distinct CDR3 sequences; roughly 15% were seen once. The sample in question was PBMCs from the stem cell graft donor, obtained from the stem cell graft. The receptors were sampled from a human donor who donated a stem cell graft to a child with acute lymphoblastic leukemia. The CDR3 runs from the conserved cysteine through the conserved F or W. D genes are given only for firm matches. Size tells how often a clone was seen (once, few, many) or the class of an expanded clone, and some rows leave it out.

.,12,TRBV4-2,TRBJ1-1,once,CASSPAQSEAFF,TGTGCCAGCAGCCCCGCGCAATCCGAAGCTTTCTTT
.,14,TRBV12-3/TRBV12-4,TRBJ2-7,few,CASIGRDQGDEQYF,TGTGCCAGCATCGGGCGGGACCAAGGGGACGAGCAGTACTTC
.,15,TRBV15,TRBJ2-5,many,CATSRDRSGGGTQYF,TGTGCCACCAGCAGAGATAGGTCCGGGGGCGGGACCCAGTACTTC
TRBD2,15,TRBV29-1,TRBJ2-1,many,CSFPFSGSVDNEQFF,TGCAGCTTCCCCTTTAGCGGGAGTGTCGACAATGAGCAGTTCTTC
TRBD1,16,TRBV19,TRBJ1-2,.,CASRELGTGRNYGYTF,TGTGCCAGTAGAGAACTGGGGACAGGGAGAAACTATGGCTACACCTTC
.,13,TRBV20-1,TRBJ1-1,many,CSARARGRAEAFF,TGCAGTGCTAGAGCTCGCGGCAGGGCTGAAGCTTTCTTT
.,15,TRBV5-1,TRBJ2-3,many,CASSPLIGSTDTQYF,TGCGCCAGCAGCCCCTTGATAGGTAGCACAGATACGCAGTATTTT
.,14,TRBV5-1,TRBJ1-1,many,CASSLLVDNTEAFF,TGCGCCAGCAGCTTATTGGTGGACAACACTGAAGCTTTCTTT
.,12,TRBV5-6,TRBJ2-5,many,CASSLRIETQYF,TGTGCCAGCAGCTTGAGGATTGAGACCCAGTACTTC
.,17,TRBV11-2,TRBJ2-7,many,CASSSPSGTGRMREQYF,TGTGCCAGCAGCTCCCCGTCGGGCACAGGGAGGATGAGGGAGCAGTACTTC